This is a list of T cell receptor beta chains from one sample in a study of cytomegalovirus exposure and HLA in healthy donors. The data were produced by immunoSEQ multiplex PCR, yet TCRdb's version contains in-frame clones alone and is incomplete. This sample carries approximately 130,000 clones, 78% of them seen once, and the ten largest clones take roughly 6.3%. The source material was PBMCs. The receptors here all came from a woman between 40 and 55 years old in good health and CMV-seronegative. Both conserved end residues are trimmed from each CDR3. The D gene is left open where the match is weak.

-,TRBV18,TRBJ1-1,ASSRSGDTEAF
-,TRBV21-1,TRBJ2-1,ASSTQKRRDSNSSSYNEQF
-,TRBV6-1,TRBJ2-1,ASRLADYNEQF
-,TRBV5-5,TRBJ2-3,ASGVRPGGTDTQY
TRBD1,TRBV23-1,TRBJ2-7,ASSRQGVPYEQY
TRBD2,TRBV2,TRBJ2-3,ASSEYLAGGHLQRADTQY
-,TRBV5-1,TRBJ2-1,ASTPRTAASYNEQF
-,TRBV20-1,TRBJ2-5,SASLGASQY
-,TRBV19,TRBJ1-2,ASSPRGPPNYGYT
TRBD1,TRBV29-1,TRBJ2-7,SVEDRGTGFEQY
-,TRBV27,TRBJ1-1,ASSLFQGYTEAF
-,TRBV27,TRBJ2-5,ASSAGTQY
-,TRBV21-1,TRBJ2-7,ASSKVFGQY
-,TRBV15,TRBJ2-3,ATSTSGTDTQY
-,TRBV7-9,TRBJ1-1,ASSRGQQNTEAF
-,TRBV4-3,TRBJ2-3,ASSQDQGTDTQY
-,TRBV6-1,TRBJ2-2,AIRGGLYTGELS